This entry lists 22 T cell receptor beta chains sequenced from one sample in a study of shared clonotypes between healthy human individuals. Only in-frame clones appear in the TCRdb table, and some are missing; sequencing was by immunoSEQ multiplex PCR. The sample includes millions of clones, around nine tenths of them seen just once. Sequencing input: naive CD4+ T cells sorted from blood. The subset is: CD45RA+ positively selected. The receptors were sampled from a man aged 18 to 35 in good health.

The rearrangement links TRBV10-1 to TRBJ2-1; tentative D call: TRBD2 (6 bases). V lost 5 bases, J lost 7 bases, and 18 bases lay in between. Looked up from germline, CDR1 is WNHNN and CDR2 is SYGVQD (reference sequence). The CDR3 sequence is 15 residues long. CDR3 DNA: TGCGCCAGCAGTCGATTAGCGGACCCTTGGAATGAGCAGTTCTTC. Amino acids: CASSRLADPWNEQFF.

The chain has TRBV7-9 and TRBJ2-2; no reliable D call. Trimming left V 7 bases short and J 5 bases short, with 14 bases between. The CDR3 has 14 amino acids. From germline, CDR1 is SEHNR and CDR2 FQNEAQ (reference sequence). The CDR3 loop reads CASTQRRKTGELFF. CDR3 coding DNA: TGTGCCAGCACCCAAAGAAGGAAGACCGGGGAGCTGTTTTTT.

Comments on this clone: In the same sample, other DNA sequences code for this CDR3. V usage is TRBV5-1 and J usage is TRBJ1-1; maybe TRBD1 (5 bases). V gave up 0 bases and J gave up 1 base, with 7 bases separating them. Per germline, CDR1 SGHRS and CDR2 YFSETQ. The length of the CDR3 is 14 residues. The DNA for the CDR3 is TGCGCCAGCAGCTTGGAGGGGTGGAACACTGAAGCTTTCTTT. Residues: CASSLEGWNTEAFF.

This clone was observed a few times. The chain uses TRBV11-2 and TRBJ2-2, with D possibly TRBD1 on 6 matching bases. Trimming pared 5 bases from V and 1 base from J, leaving 14 bases between. The CDR3 covers 16 residues. CDR1 and CDR2 from the germline V gene are SGHAT and FQNNGV. The chain's CDR3 is CASSPTRGRNTGELFF. DNA of the CDR3: TGTGCCAGCAGCCCCACGAGGGGGAGGAACACCGGGGAGCTGTTTTTT.

V and J are TRBV5-1 and TRBJ1-6; D gene unclear. Germline CDR1 is SGHRS and CDR2 is YFSETQ. Trimming stripped 7 bases from V and 4 bases from J, with 9 bases between. CDR3 length equals 13 residues. In DNA, the CDR3 is TGCGCCAGCCCTTCCGATTATAATTCACCCCTCCACTTT. Translation: CASPSDYNSPLHF. The whole variable domain, filled in from reference TRBV5-1 and TRBJ1-6, reads KAGVTQTPRYLIKTRGQQVTLSCSPISGHRSVSWYQQTPGQGLQFLFEYFSETQRNKGNFPGRFSGRQFSNSRSEMNVSTLELGDSALYLCASPSDYNSPLHFGNGTRLTVT.

The rearrangement links TRBV4-1 to TRBJ1-1, with a tentative D call TRBD1 (5 bases). Trimming took off 0 bases at V and 1 base at J, with 12 bases between the two ends. The germline V gene encodes CDR1 MGHRA and CDR2 YSYEKL. The CDR3 contains 16 residues. The CDR3 bases are TGCGCCAGCAGCCAAGAAGGGACGGCGGGGAACACTGAAGCTTTCTTT. Translated: CASSQEGTAGNTEAFF.

The chain links TRBV7-8 to TRBJ2-1; 9 bases fit TRBD2. Germline V gene lookup returns CDR1 SGHVS and CDR2 FQNEAQ. The J segment lost 5 bases and the V segment lost 3 bases, leaving 2 bases of the junction unmatched. This CDR3 has 14 residues. The CDR3 spells CASSLGLANNEQFF. The DNA of the CDR3 is TGTGCCAGCAGCTTGGGACTAGCAAACAATGAGCAGTTCTTC.

Details on this clone: This CDR3 is also generated by other DNA sequences in the sample. The CDR3: CASSKQGATGELFF. In nucleotides, the CDR3 is TGTGCCAGCAGCAAACAGGGGGCGACCGGGGAGCTGTTTTTT. The chain carries TRBV2 and TRBJ2-2, with TRBD1 matching 9 bases. V dropped 6 bases and J dropped 5; count of bases not matched to a gene: 4. The germline CDR1 and CDR2 sequences are SNHLY and FYNNEI. The CDR3 extends over 14 amino acids. Full variable domain (remainder filled in from reference TRBV2 and TRBJ2-2): EPEVTQTPSHQVTQMGQEVILRCVPISNHLYFYWYRQILGQKVEFLVSFYNNEISEKSEIFDDQFSVERPDGSNFTLKIRSTKLEDSAMYFCASSKQGATGELFFGEGSRLTVL.

The genes are TRBV25-1 and TRBJ2-5, with no clear D. CDR3 length: 14 amino acids. Germline-derived CDR1 and CDR2 are MGHDK and SYGVNS. Trimming left V 1 base short and J 5 bases short, with 11 bases between. The CDR3: CASSEFDKKETQYF. CDR3 coding DNA: TGTGCCAGCAGTGAATTTGACAAAAAGGAGACCCAGTACTTC.

This chain links TRBV10-1 with TRBJ2-7; 9 bases line up with TRBD1. CDR1 is WNHNN and CDR2 is SYGVQD in the germline V gene (reference sequence). Unmatched junction bases numbered 4, after V lost 6 bases and J lost 1 base. CDR3 length: 14 residues. The CDR3 DNA is TGCGCCAGCAGCCGGGACAGGGCGTCCTACGAGCAGTACTTC. Translating gives CASSRDRASYEQYF.

This clone was recorded a few times. This chain connects TRBV7-9 to TRBJ1-6; D is ambiguous. The germline V and J ends were trimmed by 7 bases and 8 bases, with 12 bases remaining between them. This CDR3 region has 13 residues. Per germline, CDR1 SEHNR and CDR2 FQNEAQ (reference sequence). The CDR3 DNA sequence: TGTGCCAGCACCCCCCAATCGTATTCACCCCTCCACTTT. Protein: CASTPQSYSPLHF.

This chain uses TRBV5-1 with TRBJ1-4, with D perhaps TRBD1 (6 bases). V shed 4 bases and J shed 3 bases, with 16 bases lying between them. The germline V gene encodes CDR1 SGHRS and CDR2 YFSETQ. This CDR3 contains 16 residues. The CDR3 DNA sequence: TGCGCCAGCAGCGACTCTGGAAGACAGGCTAATGAAAAACTGTTTTTT. Amino acids: CASSDSGRQANEKLFF.

This clone was counted only a few times. The chain has TRBV18 and TRBJ1-1; the D is unclear. CDR1 KGHSH and CDR2 LQKENI come from the germline V gene. The CDR3 sequence is 13 residues long. The V and J ends lost 3 bases and 0 bases respectively, with 5 bases between them. CDR3 in DNA: TGTGCCAGCTCACCTAACGTGAACACTGAAGCTTTCTTT. Protein sequence: CASSPNVNTEAFF.

This chain joins TRBV4-1 and TRBJ2-3; tentative D call: TRBD2 (6 bases). This CDR3 is 16 amino acids long. Trimming left V 2 bases short and J 0 bases short, with 12 bases between. The V gene's germline CDR1 is MGHRA and CDR2 YSYEKL. The CDR3: CASSQQSGSSTDTQYF. DNA of the CDR3: TGCGCCAGCAGCCAACAGAGCGGGTCTAGCACAGATACGCAGTATTTT.

This clone came up a few times. The rearrangement links TRBV6-1 to TRBJ1-4, with a tentative D call TRBD1 (6 bases). This CDR3 region has 14 residues. Trimming took off 5 bases at V and 8 bases at J, with 15 bases between the two ends. Germline CDR1 MNHNS, CDR2 SASEGT. The CDR3 DNA follows: TGTGCCAGCAGTCAGGGGAGTTGGGGCGAAAAACTGTTTTTT. As protein: CASSQGSWGEKLFF.

This chain links TRBV5-1 with TRBJ2-3; D not resolved. The germline V gene has CDR1 SGHRS and CDR2 YFSETQ. V was pared by 4 bases and J by 5 bases, with 8 bases between. CDR3 length: 12 amino acids. The CDR3 DNA follows: TGCGCCAGCAGCCCGCTTCAAGATACGCAGTATTTT. Its translation is CASSPLQDTQYF.

The gene calls are TRBV30 and TRBJ2-5; D remains ambiguous. Between the trimmed V and J ends, which lost 3 bases and 0 bases, there was a span of 14 bases. CDR1 and CDR2 from the germline V gene are GTSNPN and SVGIG (reference sequence). The CDR3 is 15 residues long. Written as DNA, the CDR3 is TGTGCCTGGAGCAGCCCTAACAAGTACCAAGAGACCCAGTACTTC. Translation gives CAWSSPNKYQETQYF.

The chain employs TRBV30 and TRBJ1-3; D ambiguous. Trimming took off 7 bases at V and 4 bases at J, with 14 bases between the two ends. This CDR3 spans 13 amino acids. Germline loops: CDR1 GTSNPN, CDR2 SVGIG (reference sequence). CDR3 residues: CASVPRAGNTIYF. DNA for the CDR3: TGTGCCTCCGTGCCTAGGGCGGGAAACACCATATATTTT. Using reference TRBV30 and TRBJ1-3 for the parts outside the CDR3, the full variable domain is SQTIHQWPATLVQPVGSPLSLECTVEGTSNPNLYWYRQAAGRGLQLLFYSVGIGQISSEVPQNLSASRPQDRQFILSSKKLLLSDSGFYLCASVPRAGNTIYFGEGSWLTVV.

This chain connects TRBV5-8 to TRBJ1-1; no firm D call. CDR1 is SGHTS and CDR2 is YDEGEE in the germline V gene. The CDR3 covers 14 residues. V lost 7 bases and J lost 0, with 13 bases in between. CDR3 DNA sequence: TGTGCCAGCTACGCGGGTCCGGTGAACACTGAAGCTTTCTTT. Protein product: CASYAGPVNTEAFF.

The chain employs TRBV18 and TRBJ1-2; maybe TRBD1 (6 bases). Deletions cut 3 bases from V and 3 bases from J, with 14 bases between. The CDR3 has 15 residues. CDR1 is KGHSH and CDR2 is LQKENI in the germline V gene. The CDR3 loop reads CASSPSPGADYGYTF. CDR3 DNA: TGTGCCAGCTCACCTTCTCCAGGGGCCGACTATGGCTACACCTTC.

CDR3 sequence (DNA): TGCAGCGTCGTTACAATGACAGGGGGCGAATCCGAGCAGTACTTC. This translates into CSVVTMTGGESEQYF. This chain connects TRBV29-1 to TRBJ2-7, with 10 bases lining up with TRBD1. This CDR3 has 15 amino acids. CDR1 and CDR2 from the germline V gene are SQVTM and ANQGSEA. With V trimmed by 6 bases and J by 6 bases, 14 bases remained unmatched.

This clone was seen a single time. The chain recombines TRBV2 with TRBJ1-2; 7 nucleotides line up with TRBD1. V dropped 7 bases and J dropped 5; count of bases not matched to a gene: 10. The CDR3 consists of 14 residues. Germline CDR1 SNHLY, CDR2 FYNNEI. Here the CDR3 DNA reads TGTGCCAGCACAGGGGGGTCGGGGGCTTATGGCTACACCTTC. Protein: CASTGGSGAYGYTF.